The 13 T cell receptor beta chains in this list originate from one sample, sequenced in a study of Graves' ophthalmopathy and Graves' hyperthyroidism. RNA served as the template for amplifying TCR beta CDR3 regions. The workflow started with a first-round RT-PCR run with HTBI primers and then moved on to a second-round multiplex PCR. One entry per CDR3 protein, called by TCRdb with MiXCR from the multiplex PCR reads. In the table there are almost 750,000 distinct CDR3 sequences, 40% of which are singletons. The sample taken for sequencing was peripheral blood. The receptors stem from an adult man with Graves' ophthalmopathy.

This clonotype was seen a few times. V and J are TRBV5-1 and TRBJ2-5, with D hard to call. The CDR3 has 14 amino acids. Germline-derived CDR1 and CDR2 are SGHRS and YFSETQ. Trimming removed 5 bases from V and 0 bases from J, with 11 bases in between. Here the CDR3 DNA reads TGCGCCAGCAGTATTTCGAGGTACCAAGAGACCCAGTACTTC. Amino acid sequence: CASSISRYQETQYF.

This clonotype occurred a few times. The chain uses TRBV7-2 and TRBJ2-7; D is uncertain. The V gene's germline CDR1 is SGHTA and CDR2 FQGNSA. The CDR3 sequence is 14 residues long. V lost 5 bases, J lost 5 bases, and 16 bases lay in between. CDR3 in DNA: TGTGCCAGCAGCCCCCCGGTTAGGGCACACGAGCAGTACTTC. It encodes CASSPPVRAHEQYF.

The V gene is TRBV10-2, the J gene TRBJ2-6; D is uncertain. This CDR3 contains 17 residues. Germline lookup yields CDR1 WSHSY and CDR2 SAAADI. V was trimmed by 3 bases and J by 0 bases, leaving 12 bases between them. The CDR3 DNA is TGCGCCAGCAGTGACGTTGTTAGGACCTCTGGGGCCAACGTCCTGACTTTC. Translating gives CASSDVVRTSGANVLTF.

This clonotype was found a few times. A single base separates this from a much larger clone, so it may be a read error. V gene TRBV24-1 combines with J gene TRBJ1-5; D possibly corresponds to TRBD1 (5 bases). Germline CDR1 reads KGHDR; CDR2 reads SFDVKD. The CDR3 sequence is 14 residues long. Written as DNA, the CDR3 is TGTACCACCAGTGATGGGGGGAGAGATCAGCCCCAGCATTTT. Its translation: CTTSDGGRDQPQHF.

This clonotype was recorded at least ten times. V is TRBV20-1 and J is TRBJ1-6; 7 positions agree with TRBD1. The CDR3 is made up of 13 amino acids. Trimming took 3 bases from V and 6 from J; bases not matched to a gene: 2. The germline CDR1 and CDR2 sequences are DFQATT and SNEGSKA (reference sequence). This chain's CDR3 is CSASPGGNSPLHF. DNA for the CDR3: TGCAGTGCTAGCCCAGGGGGTAATTCACCCCTCCACTTT.

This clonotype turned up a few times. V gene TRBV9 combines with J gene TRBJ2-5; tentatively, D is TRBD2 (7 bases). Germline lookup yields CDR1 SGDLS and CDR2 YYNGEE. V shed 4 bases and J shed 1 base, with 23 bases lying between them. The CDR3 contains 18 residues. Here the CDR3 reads CASSHPLYREGLQETQYF. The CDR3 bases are TGTGCCAGCAGCCACCCCCTCTACAGGGAGGGTCTCCAAGAGACCCAGTACTTC.

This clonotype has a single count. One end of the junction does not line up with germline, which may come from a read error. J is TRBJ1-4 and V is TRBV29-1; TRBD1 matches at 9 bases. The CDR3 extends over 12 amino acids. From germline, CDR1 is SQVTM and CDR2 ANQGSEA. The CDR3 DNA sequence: TGTGCCCGGGGACAGGGAGGTGAAAAACTGTTTTTT. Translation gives CARGQGGEKLFF. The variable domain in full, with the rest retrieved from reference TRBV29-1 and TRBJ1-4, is SAVISQKPSRDICQRGTSLTIQCQVDSQVTMMFWYRQQPGQSLTLIATANQGSEATYESGFVIDKFPISRPNLTFSTLTVSNMSPEDSSIYLCARGQGGEKLFFGSGTQLSVL.

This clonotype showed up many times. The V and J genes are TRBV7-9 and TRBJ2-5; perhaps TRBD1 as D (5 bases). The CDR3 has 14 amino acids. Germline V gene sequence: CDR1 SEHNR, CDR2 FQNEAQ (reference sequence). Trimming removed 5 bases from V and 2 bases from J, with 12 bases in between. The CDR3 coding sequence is TGTGCCAGCAGCCACCCAGACAGTCAAGAGACCCAGTACTTC. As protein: CASSHPDSQETQYF.

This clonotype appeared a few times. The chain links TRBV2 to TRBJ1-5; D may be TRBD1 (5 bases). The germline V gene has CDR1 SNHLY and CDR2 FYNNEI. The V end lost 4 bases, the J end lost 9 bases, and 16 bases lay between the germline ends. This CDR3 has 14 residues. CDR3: CASSGGQGRGPQHF. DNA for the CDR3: TGTGCCAGCAGTGGAGGTCAGGGAAGGGGGCCCCAGCATTTT.

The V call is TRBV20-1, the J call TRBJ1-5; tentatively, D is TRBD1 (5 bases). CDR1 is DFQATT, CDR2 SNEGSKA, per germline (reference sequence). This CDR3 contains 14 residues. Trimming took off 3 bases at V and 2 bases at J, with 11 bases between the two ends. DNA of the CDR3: TGCAGTGCTAGCGCAGGGAGCGGCAATCAGCCCCAGCATTTT. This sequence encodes CSASAGSGNQPQHF.

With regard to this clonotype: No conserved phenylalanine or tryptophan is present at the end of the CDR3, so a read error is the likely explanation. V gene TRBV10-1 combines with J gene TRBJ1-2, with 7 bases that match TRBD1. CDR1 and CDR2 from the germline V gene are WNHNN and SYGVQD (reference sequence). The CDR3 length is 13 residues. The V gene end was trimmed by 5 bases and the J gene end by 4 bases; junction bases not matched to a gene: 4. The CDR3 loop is CASSPGQAYGYTL. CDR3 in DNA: TGCGCCAGCAGTCCCGGACAGGCCTATGGCTACACCCTC.

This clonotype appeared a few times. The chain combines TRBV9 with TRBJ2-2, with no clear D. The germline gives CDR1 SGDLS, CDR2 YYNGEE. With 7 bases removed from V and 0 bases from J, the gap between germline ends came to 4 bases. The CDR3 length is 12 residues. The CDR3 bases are TGTGCCAGCGGAACGAACACCGGGGAGCTGTTTTTT. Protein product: CASGTNTGELFF.

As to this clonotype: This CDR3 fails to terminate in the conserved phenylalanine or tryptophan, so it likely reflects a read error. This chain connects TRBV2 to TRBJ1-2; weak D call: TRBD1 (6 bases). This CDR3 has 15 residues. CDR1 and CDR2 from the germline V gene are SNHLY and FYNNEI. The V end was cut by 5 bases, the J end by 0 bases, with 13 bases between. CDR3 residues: CASSFGGPANYGYTL. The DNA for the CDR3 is TGTGCCAGCAGTTTTGGGGGCCCTGCTAACTATGGCTACACCCTC.